This TCR beta chain was sequenced during a study of CD8+CD57+ T cells in acquired aplastic anemia. Background on the study: About 3 ug was the average amount of DNA from sorted CD4+ and CD8+ cells.

The TCR beta profiling, which covered VDJ combination and CDR3 sequence, was carried out using genomic DNA as the template. A single record per CDR3 protein comes from TCRdb applying MiXCR to the reads. The sample has around 42,000 distinct CDR3 sequences, 60% to 80% seen once; the top ten hold just under 60%. To note about this clonotype: The target antigen is unknown.

CDR1 and CDR2 from the germline V gene are DFQATT and SNEGSKA (reference sequence). The ends lost 3 bases at V and 5 bases at J; junction bases unmatched: 8. CDR3 length: 14 residues. Findings and caveats of the study: A significant difference in CD8+ Simpson's diversity between patients and controls was not found.

An expansion of CD8+CD57+ cells by flow cytometry had been shown in patients chosen for sequencing. Input material: sorted CD4+, CD8+, or CD8+CD57+ T cells (not recorded which) from PBMCs. The chain employs TRBV20-1 and TRBJ1-1; 8 bases are shared with TRBD1. This sequence was found in a human donor with aplastic anemia. The CDR3 DNA follows: TGCAGTGCTAGGCCGCGGACAGGGCCAACTGAAGCTTTCTTT. Residues: CSARPRTGPTEAFF.